This TCR beta chain was sequenced during a study of blood T cell repertoires in COVID-19. Germline loops: CDR1 SGHNT, CDR2 YENEEA. The CDR3 contains 18 residues. V shed 0 bases, J shed 2 bases, and the junction held 8 bases outside the gene matches. Data came from immunoSEQ multiplex PCR; TCRdb stores just in-frame clones and leaves some out. The data contain about 220,000 clones, approximately 83% of them seen just once; the ten biggest clones take up about 3.4%. Sequencing used PBMCs or T cells enriched from blood (not recorded which). V gene TRBV11-3 combines with J gene TRBJ2-1; 9 nucleotides match TRBD2. The receptor was isolated from a woman aged 55-75 years who had recovered from COVID-19. Here the CDR3 DNA reads TGTGCCAGCAGCTTAGATAGCACTAGCGGGCAAACCTACAATGAGCAGTTCTTC. Its protein is CASSLDSTSGQTYNEQFF.